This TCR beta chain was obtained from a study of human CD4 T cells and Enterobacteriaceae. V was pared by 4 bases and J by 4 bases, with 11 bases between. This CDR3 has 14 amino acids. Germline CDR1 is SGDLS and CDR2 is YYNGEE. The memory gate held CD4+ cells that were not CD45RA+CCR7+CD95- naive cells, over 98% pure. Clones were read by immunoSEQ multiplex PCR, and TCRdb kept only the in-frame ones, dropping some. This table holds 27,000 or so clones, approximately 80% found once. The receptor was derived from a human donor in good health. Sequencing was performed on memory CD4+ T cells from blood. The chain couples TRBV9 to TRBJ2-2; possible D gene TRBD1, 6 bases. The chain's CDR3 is CASSRDISTGELFF. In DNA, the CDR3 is TGTGCCAGCAGCCGGGACATAAGCACCGGGGAGCTGTTTTTT.